One sample yielded the 26 T cell receptor beta chains listed below, sequenced in a study of shared clonotypes between healthy human individuals. Only in-frame clones appear in the TCRdb table, and some are missing; sequencing was by immunoSEQ multiplex PCR. The sample lists millions of clones, roughly 94% occurring once. The sequencing input was naive CD4+ T cells sorted from blood. The subset is: CD45RA+ positively selected. The receptors here all came from a man between 18 and 29 years old in good health.

Concerning this clone: The sample contains more than one DNA sequence encoding this CDR3. The chain has TRBV5-4 and TRBJ2-7, with unresolved D. Deletions cut 4 bases from V and 2 bases from J, with 7 bases between. The CDR3 loop spans 12 amino acids. Germline lookup yields CDR1 SGHNT and CDR2 YYREEE (reference sequence). The CDR3 nucleotides are TGTGCCAGCAGCCGAGACACCTACGAGCAGTACTTC. It codes for CASSRDTYEQYF.

The chain employs TRBV5-6 and TRBJ1-1; D unclear. Germline assignment: CDR1 SGHDT and CDR2 YYEEEE. The length of the CDR3 is 16 residues. The ends were cut back, 3 bases at V and 1 base at J, with 16 bases in the middle. The CDR3 bases are TGTGCCAGCAGCTCACCCTCTAAACGACAGAACACTGAAGCTTTCTTT. Translated: CASSSPSKRQNTEAFF.

V is TRBV4-3 and J is TRBJ2-3; no reliable D call. V shed 1 base and J shed 6 bases, with 5 bases lying between them. The CDR3 is 12 residues long. Per germline, CDR1 LGHNA and CDR2 YSLEER. The CDR3 DNA reads as TGCGCCAGCAGCCAAGTAGCCGATACGCAGTATTTT. Encoded protein: CASSQVADTQYF.

The genes are TRBV7-2 and TRBJ2-5; possibly TRBD1 for D (6 bases). V was cut by 10 bases and J by 6 bases, with 21 bases left in between. The CDR3 spans 14 residues. Germline V gene sequence: CDR1 SGHTA, CDR2 FQGNSA. In nucleotides, the CDR3 is TGTGCCACCCAATCCGGTCCACAGGGACAGACCCAGTACTTC. Amino acid sequence: CATQSGPQGQTQYF.

The chain couples TRBV19 to TRBJ1-2; D unclear. V was pared by 7 bases and J by 4 bases, with 16 bases between. CDR3 size: 14 residues. Germline lookup yields CDR1 LNHDA and CDR2 SQIVND (reference sequence). In DNA form, the CDR3 reads TGTGCCAGTACACAACACGGGAACGGCTATGGCTACACCTTC. Translation: CASTQHGNGYGYTF.

This rearrangement joins TRBV18 to TRBJ2-3, with 10 bases that match TRBD1. The trim removed 0 bases at V and 7 bases at J, leaving 4 bases unmatched. CDR1 and CDR2 (germline): KGHSH, LQKENI. This CDR3 is 15 amino acids long. DNA of the CDR3: TGTGCCAGCTCACCACCGGACAGGGGGGCATATACGCAGTATTTT. It codes for CASSPPDRGAYTQYF.

This chain connects TRBV2 to TRBJ1-5; the D gene is possibly TRBD1 (6 bases). The germline V and J ends were trimmed by 2 bases and 6 bases, with 11 bases remaining between them. The CDR3 length is 14 residues. Germline CDR1 reads SNHLY; CDR2 reads FYNNEI. The CDR3 bases are TGTGCCAGCAGTGAATCCAGGGGAGCTCAGCCCCAGCATTTT. Amino acids: CASSESRGAQPQHF.

The CDR3 protein is CASSLVGAPSSYTF. The CDR3, as DNA: TGTGCCAGCAGCTTAGTGGGGGCGCCTTCAAGCTACACCTTC. The chain employs TRBV7-8 and TRBJ1-2; the D gene is possibly TRBD1 (6 bases). Trimming removed 1 base from V and 9 bases from J, with 15 bases in between. The CDR3 is 14 residues long. The V gene's germline CDR1 is SGHVS and CDR2 FQNEAQ. The complete variable domain, with remaining parts taken from reference TRBV7-8 and TRBJ1-2, reads GAGVSQSPRYKVAKRGQDVALRCDPISGHVSLFWYQQALGQGPEFLTYFQNEAQLDKSGLPSDRFFAERPEGSVSTLKIQRTQQEDSAVYLCASSLVGAPSSYTFGSGTRLTVV.

As to this clone: At one of its ends the junction is not consistent with the germline gene, which may arise from a read error. The chain links TRBV7-8 to TRBJ1-2; TRBD1 agrees at 7 bases. Germline V gene sequence: CDR1 SGHVS, CDR2 FQNEAQ. This CDR3 region has 13 residues. The CDR3 reads CASSLGTVYGYTF. The CDR3 DNA reads TGTGCCAGCAGTTTAGGGACAGTCTATGGCTACACCTTC. Using reference TRBV7-8 and TRBJ1-2 for the parts outside the CDR3, the full variable domain is GAGVSQSPRYKVAKRGQDVALRCDPISGHVSLFWYQQALGQGPEFLTYFQNEAQLDKSGLPSDRFFAERPEGSVSTLKIQRTQQEDSAVYLCASSLGTVYGYTFGSGTRLTVV.

The chain employs TRBV9 and TRBJ2-6; no clear D. This CDR3 has 16 residues. The V gene lost 4 bases and the J gene lost 0 bases, with 11 bases spanning the gap. Germline loops: CDR1 SGDLS, CDR2 YYNGEE. The CDR3 DNA sequence: TGTGCCAGCAGCCCCTTAGATAGCTCTGGGGCCAACGTCCTGACTTTC. It codes for CASSPLDSSGANVLTF.

This clone turned up a few times. Since a much larger clone is just one base distant, this may be a read error. The genes are TRBV30 and TRBJ2-2, with 7 bases matching TRBD1. Germline CDR1 GTSNPN, CDR2 SVGIG (reference sequence). This CDR3 spans 13 amino acids. V lost 4 bases and J lost 6; bases outside the gene matches: 5. The CDR3 nucleotides read TGTGCCTGGACCGGGACAGAGTCCGGGGAGCTGTTTTTT. This gives the protein CAWTGTESGELFF.

The chain couples TRBV19 to TRBJ2-4, with 15 bases fitting TRBD2. CDR1 and CDR2 (germline): LNHDA, SQIVND (reference sequence). J lost 0 bases, V lost 4 bases, and 7 bases had no gene match. This CDR3 has 19 amino acids. Here the CDR3 DNA reads TGTGCCAGTAGTAGGGGGACTAGCGGGAGGACCCTAGCCAAAAACATTCAGTACTTC. Protein product: CASSRGTSGRTLAKNIQYF. Looking up the rest from reference TRBV19 and TRBJ2-4 gives the full variable domain: DGGITQSPKYLFRKEGQNVTLSCEQNLNHDAMYWYRQDPGQGLRLIYYSQIVNDFQKGDIAEGYSVSREKKESFPLTVTSAQKNPTAFYLCASSRGTSGRTLAKNIQYFGAGTRLSVL.

The rearrangement uses TRBV18 and TRBJ2-2; 8 positions match TRBD1. Germline CDR1 is KGHSH and CDR2 is LQKENI. Trimming at V came to 5 bases and at J to 4 bases, leaving 6 bases not matched to a gene. The CDR3 runs 15 residues. Here the CDR3 reads CASSADRGVTGELFF. CDR3 sequence (DNA): TGTGCCAGCTCAGCTGACAGGGGAGTCACCGGGGAGCTGTTTTTT. Full variable domain (missing parts from reference TRBV18 and TRBJ2-2): NAGVMQNPRHLVRRRGQEARLRCSPMKGHSHVYWYRQLPEEGLKFMVYLQKENIIDESGMPKERFSAEFPKEGPSILRIQQVVRGDSAAYFCASSADRGVTGELFFGEGSRLTVL.

V and J are TRBV10-2 and TRBJ2-4; possible D gene TRBD2, 5 bases. This CDR3 contains 13 residues. Trimming shortened V by 8 bases and J by 0 bases, and 8 bases separated the two germline ends. Per germline, CDR1 WSHSY and CDR2 SAAADI. CDR3: CASSGLAKNIQYF. CDR3 coding DNA: TGCGCCAGCTCAGGACTAGCCAAAAACATTCAGTACTTC.

This chain joins TRBV4-1 and TRBJ2-2, with 7 nucleotides matching TRBD1. After removal of 0 bases from V and 6 bases from J, the junction contained 7 bases not matched to a gene. There are 16 residues in the CDR3. The germline CDR1 and CDR2 sequences are MGHRA and YSYEKL. The CDR3 DNA sequence: TGCGCCAGCAGCCAAGAGGAACAGGGGATGGCCGGGGAGCTGTTTTTT. It encodes CASSQEEQGMAGELFF.

The chain links TRBV11-2 to TRBJ2-4, with a possible D match to TRBD1 (5 bases). Trimming left V 3 bases short and J 0 bases short, with 12 bases between. This CDR3 has 16 amino acids. From germline, CDR1 is SGHAT and CDR2 FQNNGV. The CDR3 DNA follows: TGTGCCAGCAGCTTTCAAGCAGGGCTAGCCAAAAACATTCAGTACTTC. Encoded protein: CASSFQAGLAKNIQYF.

The chain employs TRBV30 and TRBJ2-2; a possible D gene is TRBD1 (5 bases). The CDR3 consists of 13 residues. Germline lookup yields CDR1 GTSNPN and CDR2 SVGIG (reference sequence). The V gene lost 5 bases and the J gene lost 0 bases, with 7 bases spanning the gap. The CDR3 loop is CAWDSSNTGELFF. The CDR3 nucleotides read TGTGCCTGGGACAGCTCGAACACCGGGGAGCTGTTTTTT.

The chain combines TRBV29-1 with TRBJ2-7; D is perhaps TRBD1 (7 bases). Trimming took off 3 bases at V and 6 bases at J, with 15 bases between the two ends. The CDR3 sequence is 13 residues long. In germline, CDR1 is SQVTM, CDR2 ANQGSEA. CDR3 coding DNA: TGCAGCGTTGAGACAATTCAGGGGGGCGAGCAGTACTTC. It yields the protein CSVETIQGGEQYF.

The V call is TRBV21-1, the J call TRBJ2-7; the D call TRBD1 from the table was never checked on the DNA. TRBV21-1 counts as a pseudogene. The CDR3 runs to 17 residues. DNA for the CDR3: TGTGCCAGCAGCAAATGGGACGGGACAGCCACTTCCTACGAGCAGTACTTC. Protein sequence: CASSKWDGTATSYEQYF.

This clone occurred once. The chain joins TRBV27 to TRBJ1-1, with 9 bases lining up with TRBD1. CDR1 and CDR2 (germline): MNHEY, SMNVEV (reference sequence). Losses at the gene ends were 4 bases for V and 6 bases for J; bases not matched to a gene: 9. CDR3 length: 15 residues. CDR3 DNA sequence: TGTGCCAGCAGTTCACAGGGGGCGCAAGACCCTGAAGCTTTCTTT. It translates to CASSSQGAQDPEAFF.

This sequence joins TRBV12-2 and TRBJ1-5. TRBV12-2 is an annotated pseudogene. CDR3 length: 16 amino acids. CDR3 in DNA: TGTGCAAGTCGCTTAAGGCAGGGAGGCGACAATCAGCCCCAGCATTTT. Protein: CASRLRQGGDNQPQHF.

The chain links TRBV11-2 to TRBJ2-7; tentatively, D is TRBD2 (5 bases). There are 15 residues in the CDR3. The germline V gene encodes CDR1 SGHAT and CDR2 FQNNGV. The ends were cut back, 0 bases at V and 7 bases at J, with 16 bases in the middle. The CDR3 is CASSLDGQRVGEQYF. The CDR3 nucleotides read TGTGCCAGCAGCTTAGATGGCCAGAGGGTGGGGGAGCAGTACTTC.

The chain links TRBV5-4 to TRBJ1-2; D may be TRBD1 (5 bases). This CDR3 spans 16 amino acids. Trimming pared 2 bases from V and 5 bases from J, leaving 19 bases between. CDR1 and CDR2 from the germline V gene are SGHNT and YYREEE (reference sequence). CDR3 coding DNA: TGTGCCAGCAGCTTCACAGGAGTTCCAGGGCCTTATGGCTACACCTTC. It yields the protein CASSFTGVPGPYGYTF.

As regards this clone: Other DNA variants within this sample encode the same CDR3. The CDR3 loop reads CAISEQDNSPLHF. CDR3 nucleotides: TGTGCCATCAGTGAACAGGATAATTCACCCCTCCACTTT. The J gene is TRBJ1-6, the V gene TRBV10-3; D may be TRBD1 (5 bases). V lost 3 bases to trimming and J lost 5 bases, with 5 bases between them. Germline CDR1 is ENHRY and CDR2 is SYGVKD. There are 13 residues in the CDR3.

V usage is TRBV5-1 and J usage is TRBJ2-6; no firm D call. There are 12 residues in the CDR3. Trimming stripped 8 bases from V and 0 bases from J, with 3 bases between. Germline CDR1 SGHRS, CDR2 YFSETQ. DNA for the CDR3: TGCGCCAGTGCCTCTGGGGCCAACGTCCTGACTTTC. Its protein product is CASASGANVLTF. The variable domain in full, completed from reference TRBV5-1 and TRBJ2-6, reads KAGVTQTPRYLIKTRGQQVTLSCSPISGHRSVSWYQQTPGQGLQFLFEYFSETQRNKGNFPGRFSGRQFSNSRSEMNVSTLELGDSALYLCASASGANVLTFGAGSRLTVL.

The chain is built from TRBV5-5 and TRBJ2-2; 12 bases match TRBD2. The V gene's germline CDR1 is SGHKS and CDR2 YYEKEE (reference sequence). The J segment lost 5 bases and the V segment lost 4 bases, leaving 0 bases of the junction unmatched. CDR3 length: 14 amino acids. DNA of the CDR3: TGTGCCAGCAGCGGGACTAGCGGGACCGGGGAGCTGTTTTTT. This translates into CASSGTSGTGELFF.